This section outlines one TCR beta chain sequence together with its context. The clone's antigen remains unknown. No clone much larger than this one lies a single base away; base qualities are absent. The data were taken from a study of blood T cell repertoires in COVID-19 (dated by TCRdb to about 2020). In the study overall: The collaborator samples originated in the United States, Italy and Spain and spanned the acute and convalescent phases of COVID-19. Subjects who had been exposed to COVID-19, were actively infected with it, or had recovered from it provided the deeply sampled blood TCRbeta repertoires that made up the dataset. HLA class I and class II types, where available, came from metadata supplied by the sample provider rather than from assay-based typing. The prospective study material was composed of cDNA or gDNA derived from T cells, B-cell-depleted T cells, or PBMCs. Sample metadata almost always included a de-identified subject ID, COVID-19 status, age in years and sex. The repertoires were released in a freely available public database meant as a resource for research on the immune response to SARS-CoV-2. The samples were drawn from the first 160 participants of the ongoing ImmuneRACE study and from 1,254 subjects provided by 6 global collaborators. The paper as a whole reports these results and caveats: How much clinical and demographic metadata was included differed by source and by participant, and the metadata was provided uncurated.

V is cut back by 3 bases and J by 2 bases, with 10 bases in the junction unmatched. The CDR3 numbers 16 residues from cysteine through phenylalanine. The sequence is cut down to CDR3 DNA, 48 bases in frame from base 1. CDR1 and CDR2 are read off the germline V gene as SGDLS and YYNGEE. In the prospective study, participants were roughly 18 to 95 years old, resided in approximately 25 geographic areas of the United States, and were enrolled through a virtual design. In the prospective study, cohorts were assigned on the basis of participant-reported clinical history obtained from a screening survey and a study questionnaire. In the prospective study, mobile phlebotomists collected whole blood, serum and a nasopharyngeal or oropharyngeal swab from each participant. Prospective study participants could optionally give additional blood draws and questionnaires over an approximately two-month period. Before DNA extraction, blood samples from the prospective study were shipped at room temperature or frozen.

TCRbeta CDR3 regions were amplified from genomic DNA using the immunoSEQ Assay, a bias-controlled multiplex PCR. In the authors' own workflow: Within the assay, amplification of reference gene primers was used to estimate how many nucleated cells each sample contained. To quantify the absolute abundance of each unique TCRbeta CDR3 rearrangement, sequence reads were collapsed and filtered. Productive Simpson clonality was computed per sample as the square root of Simpson's diversity index over productive rearrangements. What TCRdb holds here is the immuneACCESS table cut down to in-frame rearrangements. Part of the clones is not present; checked against another copy, under half of the missing clones reflect an unresolved V gene, and the others are unexplained. V and J calls and clone size are those listed in that table; D and trimming were worked out from the DNA. The sample table records a few hundred thousand clones; about 84% of these occur just once. The ten largest account for 6.5% to 9% of the sample.

The clonotype comes from a woman between 35 and 50 years old with acute COVID-19. Sequenced material: PBMCs or T cells enriched from blood (not recorded which). The V and J genes are TRBV9 and TRBJ2-5; 7 central nucleotides agree with TRBD2. The CDR3 has the sequence CASSDGFAGDQETQYF. The DNA sequence is given as TGTGCCAGCAGCGACGGATTCGCGGGGGATCAAGAGACCCAGTACTTC. The CDR3 plus the reference TRBV9 and TRBJ2-5 genes for the other parts give the full variable domain: DSGVTQTPKHLITATGQRVTLRCSPRSGDLSVYWYQQSLDQGLQFLIQYYNGEERAKGNILERFSAQQFPDLHSELNLSSLELGDSALYFCASSDGFAGDQETQYFGPGTRLLVL.